These 22 T cell receptor beta chains were sequenced from one sample in a study of cytomegalovirus exposure and HLA in healthy donors. The PCR made use of 60 Vbeta and 13 Jbeta primers. Here immunoSEQ multiplex PCR was the method, and the copy in TCRdb shows in-frame clones only, minus some. The sample holds some 150,000 clones, roughly 74% seen once. Specimen: PBMCs. These receptors all stem from a man aged 40-49 years in good health and CMV-seronegative.

The rearrangement uses TRBV28 and TRBJ1-3, with D hard to call. The CDR3 loop spans 13 amino acids. The germline V gene has CDR1 MDHEN and CDR2 SYDVKM. Trimming pared 5 bases from V and 0 bases from J, leaving 5 bases between. Here the CDR3 reads CASSPVSGNTIYF. In DNA, the CDR3 is TGTGCCAGCAGTCCAGTCTCTGGAAACACCATATATTTT. The full variable domain, in which reference TRBV28 and TRBJ1-3 provide the parts outside the CDR3, is DVKVTQSSRYLVKRTGEKVFLECVQDMDHENMFWYRQDPGLGLRLIYFSYDVKMKEKGDIPEGYSVSREKKERFSLILESASTNQTSMYLCASSPVSGNTIYFGEGSWLTVV.

This clone was recorded a few times. The J gene is TRBJ2-3, the V gene TRBV5-1, with 13 bases matching TRBD2. The CDR3 is 17 amino acids. Germline-derived CDR1 and CDR2 are SGHRS and YFSETQ. J lost 1 base, V lost 0 bases, and 2 bases had no gene match. CDR3 DNA sequence: TGCGCCAGCAGCTTGGAAGGACTAGCGGGGGGCACAGATACGCAGTATTTT. Amino acid sequence: CASSLEGLAGGTDTQYF.

This clone was detected a few times. V and J are TRBV19 and TRBJ1-3; D is undetermined. CDR1 is LNHDA and CDR2 is SQIVND in the germline V gene (reference sequence). Trimming pared 6 bases from V and 0 bases from J, leaving 12 bases between. CDR3 size: 15 residues. CDR3 DNA sequence: TGTGCCAGTAGGATCACAGCAGTCTCTGGAAACACCATATATTTT. Translating it yields CASRITAVSGNTIYF.

The chain joins TRBV19 to TRBJ1-1; D unresolved. V lost 5 bases and J 2 bases, leaving 9 bases between the germline ends. The CDR3 length is 13 residues. Germline CDR1 is LNHDA and CDR2 is SQIVND (reference sequence). CDR3 protein: CASSVLINTEAFF. CDR3 nucleotides: TGTGCCAGTAGTGTCCTTATTAACACTGAAGCTTTCTTT.

The chain recombines TRBV5-4 with TRBJ2-1; D is ambiguous. V lost 2 bases to trimming and J lost 0 bases, with 9 bases between them. Germline values: CDR1 SGHNT, CDR2 YYREEE (reference sequence). This CDR3 contains 15 residues. The CDR3 is CASSFGVSSYNEQFF. The CDR3, as DNA: TGTGCCAGCAGCTTCGGTGTAAGCTCCTACAATGAGCAGTTCTTC.

The chain couples TRBV7-3 to TRBJ1-2; a possible D gene is TRBD1 (5 bases). Germline V gene sequence: CDR1 SGHTA, CDR2 FQGTGA. The CDR3 totals 16 residues. V was cut by 5 bases and J by 2 bases, with 18 bases left in between. As DNA, the CDR3 is TGTGCCAGCAGCCCACCAGGAGACAGTTTAAACTATGGCTACACCTTC. It is translated as CASSPPGDSLNYGYTF.

The chain links TRBV28 to TRBJ2-4; 13 bases agree with TRBD2. V lost 6 bases and J lost 1; bases outside the gene matches: 18. Per the germline V gene, CDR1 is MDHEN and CDR2 is SYDVKM. The CDR3 contains 21 residues. The CDR3 spells CASSLSGPLAGGPVAKNIQYF. CDR3 in DNA: TGTGCCAGCAGCCTCTCGGGTCCACTAGCGGGGGGGCCTGTGGCCAAAAACATTCAGTACTTC.

The chain uses TRBV29-1 and TRBJ2-1, with 7 bases fitting TRBD1. Germline assignment: CDR1 SQVTM and CDR2 ANQGSEA. After removal of 4 bases from V and 2 bases from J, the junction contained 5 bases not matched to a gene. The CDR3 spans 14 residues. This CDR3 is CSVGRTGPYNEQFF. The CDR3 DNA sequence: TGCAGCGTTGGGAGGACAGGACCCTACAATGAGCAGTTCTTC.

The chain combines TRBV18 with TRBJ1-3; 7 bases line up with TRBD1. The CDR3 contains 17 residues. J gave up 0 bases and V 3 bases, and 8 bases lay outside the gene matches. In germline, CDR1 is KGHSH, CDR2 LQKENI. DNA of the CDR3: TGTGCCAGCTCACCCTTTCAACGGACAGGCTCTGGAAACACCATATATTTT. Protein product: CASSPFQRTGSGNTIYF.

This chain links TRBV9 with TRBJ2-1; TRBD2 matches 14 bases. Losses at the gene ends were 4 bases for V and 4 bases for J; bases not matched to a gene: 4. The CDR3 consists of 16 residues. Germline assignment: CDR1 SGDLS and CDR2 YYNGEE. The CDR3 here is CASSFRTSGGYNEQFF. Here the CDR3 DNA reads TGTGCCAGCAGCTTTCGGACTAGCGGGGGGTACAATGAGCAGTTCTTC.

This chain links TRBV28 with TRBJ2-3, with unresolved D. Germline-derived CDR1 and CDR2 are MDHEN and SYDVKM. Trimming took off 5 bases at V and 2 bases at J, with 5 bases between the two ends. This CDR3 spans 12 amino acids. In nucleotides, the CDR3 is TGTGCCAGCAGTCTAACCACAGATACGCAGTATTTT. It translates to CASSLTTDTQYF. The variable domain in full, completed from reference TRBV28 and TRBJ2-3, reads DVKVTQSSRYLVKRTGEKVFLECVQDMDHENMFWYRQDPGLGLRLIYFSYDVKMKEKGDIPEGYSVSREKKERFSLILESASTNQTSMYLCASSLTTDTQYFGPGTRLTVL.

The chain couples TRBV12-2 to TRBJ2-5; the table names TRBD1, a call not compared with the DNA. TRBV12-2 is a listed pseudogene. The CDR3 length is 14 residues. The CDR3 here is CASRSGTGWETQYF. The CDR3 bases are TGTGCAAGTCGCTCTGGGACAGGGTGGGAGACCCAGTACTTC.

The chain couples TRBV7-2 to TRBJ1-1; no clear D gene. This CDR3 spans 13 amino acids. The germline gives CDR1 SGHTA, CDR2 FQGNSA. Trimming left V 5 bases short and J 8 bases short, with 15 bases between. CDR3 in DNA: TGTGCCAGCAGCCCCCGCGTCCGATCGGAAGCTTTCTTT. This codes for CASSPRVRSEAFF.

This clone was detected only once. This rearrangement joins TRBV5-4 to TRBJ2-5, with 8 bases that match TRBD2. With 4 bases clipped from V and 1 base from J, the junction kept 6 bases outside the gene matches. Germline CDR1 is SGHNT and CDR2 is YYREEE (reference sequence). This CDR3 contains 15 residues. The CDR3 protein is CASSRGGVLQETQYF. As DNA, the CDR3 is TGTGCCAGCAGCCGGGGGGGGGTGCTCCAAGAGACCCAGTACTTC.

This chain uses TRBV2 with TRBJ2-7; 11 bases fit TRBD1. Unmatched junction bases numbered 7, after V lost 8 bases and J lost 7 bases. In germline, CDR1 is SNHLY, CDR2 FYNNEI. This CDR3 contains 13 residues. The CDR3 protein is CASVGTGGREQYF. The CDR3 nucleotides are TGTGCCAGCGTAGGGACAGGGGGGAGGGAGCAGTACTTC.

The rearrangement links TRBV28 to TRBJ2-5; 9 bases align to TRBD1. The CDR3 length is 15 residues. The ends lost 2 bases at V and 4 bases at J; junction bases unmatched: 5. Germline V gene sequence: CDR1 MDHEN, CDR2 SYDVKM. CDR3 amino acids: CASSLRTGARETQYF. CDR3 coding DNA: TGTGCCAGCAGTTTACGGACAGGGGCGAGAGAGACCCAGTACTTC. The full variable domain, rest sourced from reference TRBV28 and TRBJ2-5, is DVKVTQSSRYLVKRTGEKVFLECVQDMDHENMFWYRQDPGLGLRLIYFSYDVKMKEKGDIPEGYSVSREKKERFSLILESASTNQTSMYLCASSLRTGARETQYFGPGTRLLVL.

The CDR3 region is CASSFGGYAYEQYF. Written as DNA, the CDR3 is TGTGCCAGCAGTTTTGGGGGGTATGCCTACGAGCAGTACTTC. The chain carries TRBV27 and TRBJ2-5; a weak D match, TRBD2 (6 bases). The J call is in doubt because the DNA end fits TRBJ2-7 better. CDR3 length: 14 residues. The V gene's germline CDR1 is MNHEY and CDR2 SMNVEV (reference sequence).

V usage is TRBV13 and J usage is TRBJ1-6; no reliable D call. V was clipped by 0 bases and J by 6 bases, with 6 bases between them. This CDR3 region has 14 residues. CDR1 and CDR2 (germline): PRHDT, FYEKMQ (reference sequence). The CDR3 sequence is CASSLGQFNSPLHF. In DNA, the CDR3 is TGTGCCAGCAGCTTAGGACAATTTAATTCACCCCTCCACTTT.

The J gene is TRBJ1-5, the V gene TRBV5-6; perhaps TRBD1 as D (5 bases). The CDR3 has 14 residues. The V end was cut by 2 bases, the J end by 7 bases, with 13 bases between. Germline V gives CDR1 SGHDT, CDR2 YYEEEE. DNA of the CDR3: TGTGCCAGCAGCTTATTCTCGGGGGGGCAGCCCCAGCATTTT. It encodes CASSLFSGGQPQHF.

This chain joins TRBV4-3 and TRBJ2-4, with TRBD2 matching over 12 bases. The CDR3 has 16 amino acids. V shed 3 bases and J 6 bases; nucleotides not matched to a gene: 6. The germline V gene encodes CDR1 LGHNA and CDR2 YSLEER. CDR3 region: CASSHRATSGRNIQYF. DNA for the CDR3: TGCGCCAGCAGCCATCGCGCGACTAGCGGGAGAAACATTCAGTACTTC.

Written as DNA, the CDR3 is TGTGCCAGCAGTTTTTCGGGGTTGAGTCAGCCCCAGCATTTT. The encoded protein is CASSFSGLSQPQHF. This chain connects TRBV6-5 to TRBJ1-5; the D is unclear. V lost 4 bases to trimming and J lost 6 bases, with 13 bases between them. The germline CDR1 and CDR2 sequences are MNHEY and SVGAGI. CDR3 length: 14 amino acids.

This clone has just a few counts. The rearrangement joins TRBV9 to TRBJ2-1, with 7 bases matching TRBD2. The CDR3 has 15 residues. Germline CDR1 SGDLS, CDR2 YYNGEE. The junction had 5 bases not matched to a gene; V was cut back by 4 bases and J by 1 base. CDR3 nucleotides: TGTGCCAGCAGCTGGGGGGAGGGGTCCTACAATGAGCAGTTCTTC. This gives the protein CASSWGEGSYNEQFF. Variable domain in full (rest from reference TRBV9 and TRBJ2-1): DSGVTQTPKHLITATGQRVTLRCSPRSGDLSVYWYQQSLDQGLQFLIQYYNGEERAKGNILERFSAQQFPDLHSELNLSSLELGDSALYFCASSWGEGSYNEQFFGPGTRLTVL.